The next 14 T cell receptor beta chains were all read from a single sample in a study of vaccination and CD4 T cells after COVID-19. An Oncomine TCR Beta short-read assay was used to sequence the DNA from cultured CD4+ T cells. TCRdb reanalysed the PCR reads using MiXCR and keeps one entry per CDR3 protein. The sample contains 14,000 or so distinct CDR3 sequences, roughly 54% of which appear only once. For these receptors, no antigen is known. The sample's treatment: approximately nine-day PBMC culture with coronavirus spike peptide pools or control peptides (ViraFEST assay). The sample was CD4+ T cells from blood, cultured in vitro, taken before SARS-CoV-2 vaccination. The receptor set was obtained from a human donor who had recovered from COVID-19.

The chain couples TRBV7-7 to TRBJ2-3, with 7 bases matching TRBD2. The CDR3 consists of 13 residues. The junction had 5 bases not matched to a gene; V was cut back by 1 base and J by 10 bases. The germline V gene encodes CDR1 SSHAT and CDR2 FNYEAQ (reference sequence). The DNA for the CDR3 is TGTGCCAGCAGCTTAGGGTTAACTAGCGCGCAGTATTTT. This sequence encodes CASSLGLTSAQYF.

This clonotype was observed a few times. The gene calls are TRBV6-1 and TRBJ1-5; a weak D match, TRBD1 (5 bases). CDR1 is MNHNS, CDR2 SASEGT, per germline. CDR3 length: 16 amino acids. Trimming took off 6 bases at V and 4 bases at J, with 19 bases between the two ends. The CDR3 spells CASRPRPQGGNQPQHF. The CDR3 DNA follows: TGTGCCAGCAGACCGAGACCCCAGGGCGGGAATCAGCCCCAGCATTTT.

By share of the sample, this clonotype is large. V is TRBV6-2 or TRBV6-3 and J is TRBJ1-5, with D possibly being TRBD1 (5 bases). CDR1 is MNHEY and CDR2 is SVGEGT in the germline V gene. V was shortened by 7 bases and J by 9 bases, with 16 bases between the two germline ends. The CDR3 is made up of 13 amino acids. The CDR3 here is CASKRDPPMPQHF. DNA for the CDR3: TGTGCCAGCAAACGGGACCCGCCAATGCCCCAGCATTTT.

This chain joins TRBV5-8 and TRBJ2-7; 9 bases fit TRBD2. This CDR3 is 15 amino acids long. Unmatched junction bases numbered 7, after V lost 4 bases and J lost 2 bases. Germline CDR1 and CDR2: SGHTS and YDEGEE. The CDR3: CASSQGLATTYEQYF. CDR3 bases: TGTGCCAGCAGCCAAGGACTAGCGACTACCTACGAGCAGTACTTC.

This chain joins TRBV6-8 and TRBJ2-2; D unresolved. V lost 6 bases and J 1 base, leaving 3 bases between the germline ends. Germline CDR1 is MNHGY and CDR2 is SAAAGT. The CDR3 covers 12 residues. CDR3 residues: CASSQNTGELFF. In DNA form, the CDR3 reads TGTGCCAGCAGCCAGAACACCGGGGAGCTGTTTTTT.

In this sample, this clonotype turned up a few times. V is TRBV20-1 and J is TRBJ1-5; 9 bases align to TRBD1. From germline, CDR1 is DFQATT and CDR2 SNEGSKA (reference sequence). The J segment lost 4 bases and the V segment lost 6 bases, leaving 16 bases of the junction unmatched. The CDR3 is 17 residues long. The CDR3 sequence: CSARNGQGSRVNQPQHF. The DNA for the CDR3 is TGCAGTGCCAGAAACGGACAGGGGAGTCGGGTGAATCAGCCCCAGCATTTT.

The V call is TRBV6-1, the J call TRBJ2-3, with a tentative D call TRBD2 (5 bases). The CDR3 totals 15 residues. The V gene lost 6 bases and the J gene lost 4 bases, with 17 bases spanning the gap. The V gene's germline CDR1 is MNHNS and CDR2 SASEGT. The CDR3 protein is CASRQQNEGPDTQYF. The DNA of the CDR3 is TGTGCCAGCAGACAACAGAATGAGGGTCCAGATACGCAGTATTTT.

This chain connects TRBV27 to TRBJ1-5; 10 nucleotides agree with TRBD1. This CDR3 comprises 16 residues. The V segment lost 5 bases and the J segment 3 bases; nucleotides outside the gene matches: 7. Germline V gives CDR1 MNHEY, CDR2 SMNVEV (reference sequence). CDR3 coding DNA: TGTGCCAGCAGTGGAGGGACAGGGGACATCAATCAGCCCCAGCATTTT. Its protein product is CASSGGTGDINQPQHF.

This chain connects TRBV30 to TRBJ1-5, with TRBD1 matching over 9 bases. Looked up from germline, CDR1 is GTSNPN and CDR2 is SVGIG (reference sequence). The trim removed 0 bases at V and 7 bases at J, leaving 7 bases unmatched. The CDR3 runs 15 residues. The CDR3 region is CAWSVRTGAGQPQHF. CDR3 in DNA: TGTGCCTGGAGTGTACGGACAGGGGCCGGCCAGCCCCAGCATTTT.

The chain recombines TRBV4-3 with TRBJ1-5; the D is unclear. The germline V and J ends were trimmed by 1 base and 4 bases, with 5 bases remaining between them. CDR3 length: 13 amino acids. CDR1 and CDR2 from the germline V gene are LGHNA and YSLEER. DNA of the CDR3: TGCGCCAGCAGCCAAGGACGTAATCAGCCCCAGCATTTT. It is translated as CASSQGRNQPQHF.

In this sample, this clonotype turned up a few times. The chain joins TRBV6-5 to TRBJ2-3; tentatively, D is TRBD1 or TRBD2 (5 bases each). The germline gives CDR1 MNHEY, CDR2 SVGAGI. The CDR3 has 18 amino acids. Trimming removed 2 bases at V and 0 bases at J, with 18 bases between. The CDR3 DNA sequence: TGTGCCAGCAGTTACCGGCCGGTCGGGGCTGGTAGCACAGATACGCAGTATTTT. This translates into CASSYRPVGAGSTDTQYF.

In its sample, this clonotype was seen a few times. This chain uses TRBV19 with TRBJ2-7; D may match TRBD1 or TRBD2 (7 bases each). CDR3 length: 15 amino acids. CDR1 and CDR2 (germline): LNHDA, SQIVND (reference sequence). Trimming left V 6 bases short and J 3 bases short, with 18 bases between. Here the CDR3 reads CASRLQGEGLYEQYF. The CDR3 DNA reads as TGTGCCAGTAGGCTTCAGGGGGAGGGCCTCTACGAGCAGTACTTC. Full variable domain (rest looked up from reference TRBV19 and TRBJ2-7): DGGITQSPKYLFRKEGQNVTLSCEQNLNHDAMYWYRQDPGQGLRLIYYSQIVNDFQKGDIAEGYSVSREKKESFPLTVTSAQKNPTAFYLCASRLQGEGLYEQYFGPGTRLTVT.

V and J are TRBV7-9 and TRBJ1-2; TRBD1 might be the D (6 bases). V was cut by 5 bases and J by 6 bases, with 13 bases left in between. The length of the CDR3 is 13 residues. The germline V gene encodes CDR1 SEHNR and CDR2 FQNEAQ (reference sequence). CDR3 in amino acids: CASSRTDSNGYTF. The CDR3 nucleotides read TGTGCCAGCAGCCGGACAGACAGCAATGGCTACACCTTC.

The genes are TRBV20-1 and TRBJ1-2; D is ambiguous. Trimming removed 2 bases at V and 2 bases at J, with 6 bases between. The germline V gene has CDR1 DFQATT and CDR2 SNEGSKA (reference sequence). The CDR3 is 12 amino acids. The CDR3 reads CSARKGNYGYTF. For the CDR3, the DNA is TGCAGTGCTAGAAAAGGGAACTATGGCTACACCTTC.